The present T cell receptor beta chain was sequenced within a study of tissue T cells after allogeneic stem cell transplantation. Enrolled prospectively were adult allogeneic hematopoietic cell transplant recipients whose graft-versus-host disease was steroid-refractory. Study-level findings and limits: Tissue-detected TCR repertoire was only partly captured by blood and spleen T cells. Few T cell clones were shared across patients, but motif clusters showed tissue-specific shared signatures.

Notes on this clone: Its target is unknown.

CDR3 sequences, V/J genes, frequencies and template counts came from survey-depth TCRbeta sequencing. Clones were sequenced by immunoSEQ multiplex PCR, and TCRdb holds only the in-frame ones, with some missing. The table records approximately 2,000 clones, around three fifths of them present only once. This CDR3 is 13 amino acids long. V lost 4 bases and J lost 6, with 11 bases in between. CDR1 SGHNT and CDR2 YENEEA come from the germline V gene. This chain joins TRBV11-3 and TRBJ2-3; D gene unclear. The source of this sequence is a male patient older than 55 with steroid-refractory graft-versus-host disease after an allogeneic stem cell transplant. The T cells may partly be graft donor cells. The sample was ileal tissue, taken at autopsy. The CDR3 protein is CASSSNQRDTQYF. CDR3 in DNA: TGTGCCAGCAGCTCAAACCAGAGGGATACGCAGTATTTT.